One TCR beta chain is described in this entry. Antigen: not known. The sample comes from a study of cytotoxic CD8 clonotypes in ibrutinib-treated CLL. In the study overall: Researchers reported over nine relapsed/refractory and about 15 treatment-naive patients, roughly 17 of them IGHV unmutated. Response samples were taken after a median roughly 12 months of treatment, range 6 to 36.

Sequencing was performed with immunoSEQ multiplex PCR; in TCRdb, only in-frame clones are kept and a portion is missing. The sample comprises 200,000 to 250,000 clones, roughly 70% of which are singletons, and 15% rests with the top ten. General study results and limits: There were few public clonotypes, and on treatment they contracted or stayed stable.

Germline V gene sequence: CDR1 KGHSH, CDR2 LQKENI. The CDR3 contains 12 residues. Germline trimming cut 6 bases from V and 11 bases from J; bases unmatched to any gene: 5. The chain is built from TRBV18 and TRBJ1-5; 9 nucleotides match TRBD1. Sequenced material: PBMCs, taken after 24 months of ibrutinib treatment. The source is a human donor with chronic lymphocytic leukemia. This chain's CDR3 is CASSGQGEAQHF. The CDR3 DNA reads as TGTGCCAGCTCGGGACAGGGTGAGGCCCAGCATTTT. The full variable domain, rest sourced from reference TRBV18 and TRBJ1-5, is NAGVMQNPRHLVRRRGQEARLRCSPMKGHSHVYWYRQLPEEGLKFMVYLQKENIIDESGMPKERFSAEFPKEGPSILRIQQVVRGDSAAYFCASSGQGEAQHFGDGTRLSIL.